This T cell receptor (beta chain) is drawn from a study of blood T cells in healthy people across ages. Alongside a J-beta primer mix, a sample-barcoded 5' primer served in a second PCR lasting about 7 to 12 cycles. One entry per CDR3 protein results from TCRdb running MiXCR on the 5' RACE reads. The table records hundreds of thousands of distinct CDR3 sequences, 29% of them present only once. This clonotype was recorded at least ten times. Trimming stripped 6 bases from V and 4 bases from J, with 16 bases between. The CDR3 is 15 amino acids. CDR1 and CDR2 from the germline V gene are MNHEY and SVGEGT.

The clonotype comes from an elderly woman in good health. The V call is TRBV6-2 or TRBV6-3, the J call TRBJ2-4; maybe TRBD1 (6 bases). Sequencing used blood. The CDR3 region has the DNA TGTGCCAGCAGGACAGGTCTTACTTCAAAAAACATTCAGTACTTC. As protein: CASRTGLTSKNIQYF.